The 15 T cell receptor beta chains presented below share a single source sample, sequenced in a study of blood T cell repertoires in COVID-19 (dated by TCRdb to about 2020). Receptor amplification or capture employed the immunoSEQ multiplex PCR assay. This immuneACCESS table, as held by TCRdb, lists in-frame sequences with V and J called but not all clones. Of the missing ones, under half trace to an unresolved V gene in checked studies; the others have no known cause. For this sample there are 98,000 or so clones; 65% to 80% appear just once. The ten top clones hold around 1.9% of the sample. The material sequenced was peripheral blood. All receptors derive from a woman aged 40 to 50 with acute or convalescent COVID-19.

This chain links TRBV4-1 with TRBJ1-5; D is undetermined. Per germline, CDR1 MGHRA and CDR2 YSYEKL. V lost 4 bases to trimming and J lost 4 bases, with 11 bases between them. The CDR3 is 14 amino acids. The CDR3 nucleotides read TGCGCCAGCAGCCCGGGAAGGGAAAATCAGCCCCAGCATTTT. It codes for CASSPGRENQPQHF.

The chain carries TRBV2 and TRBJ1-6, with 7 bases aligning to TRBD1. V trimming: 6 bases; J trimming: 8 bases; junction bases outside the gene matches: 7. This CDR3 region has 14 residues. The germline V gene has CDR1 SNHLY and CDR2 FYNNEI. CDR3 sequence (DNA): TGTGCCAGCAGGGCCGGGACAGCCTATTCACCCCTCCACTTT. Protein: CASRAGTAYSPLHF.

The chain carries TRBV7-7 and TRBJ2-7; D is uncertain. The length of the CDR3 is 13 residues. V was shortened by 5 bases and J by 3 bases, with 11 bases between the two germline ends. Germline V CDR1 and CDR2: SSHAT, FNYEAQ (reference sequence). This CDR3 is CASSAELYYEQYF. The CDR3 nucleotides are TGTGCCAGCAGCGCAGAACTATACTACGAGCAGTACTTC.

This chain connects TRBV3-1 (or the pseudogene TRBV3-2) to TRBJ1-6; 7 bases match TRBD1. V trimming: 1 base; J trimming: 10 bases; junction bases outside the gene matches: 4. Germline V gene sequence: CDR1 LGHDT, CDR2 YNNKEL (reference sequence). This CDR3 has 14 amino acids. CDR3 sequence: CASSQGQGKSPLHF. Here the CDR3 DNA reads TGTGCCAGCAGCCAAGGACAGGGAAAATCACCCCTCCACTTT.

CDR3 residues: CSVENQGSSTDTQYF. The CDR3 DNA reads as TGCAGCGTTGAGAATCAGGGATCAAGCACAGATACGCAGTATTTT. The chain recombines TRBV29-1 with TRBJ2-3; tentatively, D is TRBD1 (5 bases). This CDR3 has 15 amino acids. The ends were cut back, 3 bases at V and 0 bases at J, with 13 bases in the middle. Germline CDR1 and CDR2: SQVTM and ANQGSEA.

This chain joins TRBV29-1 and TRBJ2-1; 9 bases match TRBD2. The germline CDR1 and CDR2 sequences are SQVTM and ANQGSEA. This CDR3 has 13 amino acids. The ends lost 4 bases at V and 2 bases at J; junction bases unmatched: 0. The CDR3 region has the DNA TGCAGCGTTGGACTAGCGGCCTACAATGAGCAGTTCTTC. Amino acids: CSVGLAAYNEQFF.

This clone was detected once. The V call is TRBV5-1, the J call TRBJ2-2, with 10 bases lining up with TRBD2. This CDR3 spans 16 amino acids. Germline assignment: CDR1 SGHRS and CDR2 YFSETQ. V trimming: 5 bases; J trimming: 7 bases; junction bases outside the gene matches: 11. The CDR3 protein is CASRQGWTSGGGELFF. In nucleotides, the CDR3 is TGCGCCAGCAGACAGGGTTGGACTAGCGGCGGCGGGGAGCTGTTTTTT.

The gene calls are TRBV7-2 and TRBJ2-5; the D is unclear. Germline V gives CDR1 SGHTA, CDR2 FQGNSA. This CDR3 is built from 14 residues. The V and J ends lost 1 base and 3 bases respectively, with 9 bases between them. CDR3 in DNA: TGTGCCAGCAGCTTAGAGTTCTCTAAAGAGACCCAGTACTTC. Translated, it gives CASSLEFSKETQYF.

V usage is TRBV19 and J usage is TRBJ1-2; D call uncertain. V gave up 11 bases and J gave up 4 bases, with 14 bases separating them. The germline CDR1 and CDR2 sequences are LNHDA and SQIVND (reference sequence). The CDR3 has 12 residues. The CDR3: CAARTAGYGYTF. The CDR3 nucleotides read TGTGCCGCCCGAACGGCGGGCTATGGCTACACCTTC. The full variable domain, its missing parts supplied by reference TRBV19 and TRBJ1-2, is DGGITQSPKYLFRKEGQNVTLSCEQNLNHDAMYWYRQDPGQGLRLIYYSQIVNDFQKGDIAEGYSVSREKKESFPLTVTSAQKNPTAFYLCAARTAGYGYTFGSGTRLTVV.

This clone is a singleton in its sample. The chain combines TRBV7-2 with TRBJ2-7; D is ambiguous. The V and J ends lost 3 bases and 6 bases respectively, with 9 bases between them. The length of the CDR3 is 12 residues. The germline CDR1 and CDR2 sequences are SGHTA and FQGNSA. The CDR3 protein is CASSLADREQYF. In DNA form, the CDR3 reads TGTGCCAGCAGCTTGGCGGATCGCGAGCAGTACTTC. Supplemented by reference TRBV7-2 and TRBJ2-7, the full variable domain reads GAGVSQSPSNKVTEKGKDVELRCDPISGHTALYWYRQSLGQGLEFLIYFQGNSAPDKSGLPSDRFSAERTGGSVSTLTIQRTQQEDSAVYLCASSLADREQYFGPGTRLTVT.

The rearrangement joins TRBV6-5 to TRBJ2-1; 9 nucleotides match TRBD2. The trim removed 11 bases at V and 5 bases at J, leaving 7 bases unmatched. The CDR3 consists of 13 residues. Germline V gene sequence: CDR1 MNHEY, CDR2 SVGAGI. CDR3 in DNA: TGTGCCGCGGGAGGGGGGCTAAACAATGAGCAGTTCTTC. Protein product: CAAGGGLNNEQFF.

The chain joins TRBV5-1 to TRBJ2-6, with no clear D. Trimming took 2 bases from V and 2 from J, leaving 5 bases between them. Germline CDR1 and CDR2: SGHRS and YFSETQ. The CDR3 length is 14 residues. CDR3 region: CASSFFPGANVLTF. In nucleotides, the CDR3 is TGCGCCAGCAGCTTCTTCCCTGGGGCCAACGTCCTGACTTTC.

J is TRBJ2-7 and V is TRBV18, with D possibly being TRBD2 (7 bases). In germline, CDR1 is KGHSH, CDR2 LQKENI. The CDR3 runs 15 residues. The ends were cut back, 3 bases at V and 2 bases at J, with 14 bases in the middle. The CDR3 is CASSPGRGLTYEQYF. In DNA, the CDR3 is TGTGCCAGCTCACCGGGCAGGGGACTAACCTACGAGCAGTACTTC.

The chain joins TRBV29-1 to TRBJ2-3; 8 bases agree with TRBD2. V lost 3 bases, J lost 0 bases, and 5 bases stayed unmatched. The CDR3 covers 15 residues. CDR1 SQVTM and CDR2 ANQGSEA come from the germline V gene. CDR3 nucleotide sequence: TGCAGCGTTGACAGCGGGGGCTCTAGCACAGATACGCAGTATTTT. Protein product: CSVDSGGSSTDTQYF.

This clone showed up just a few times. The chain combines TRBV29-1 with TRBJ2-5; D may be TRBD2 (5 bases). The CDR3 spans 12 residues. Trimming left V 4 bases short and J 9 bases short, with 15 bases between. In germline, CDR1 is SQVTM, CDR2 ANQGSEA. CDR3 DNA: TGCAGCGTTGGGCTAGCCCTCGGGGCCCAGTACTTC. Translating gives CSVGLALGAQYF.